Here is one TCR beta chain with its context. These data belong to a study of blood T cell repertoires in COVID-19. TCRdb keeps only in-frame clones here, not all; method: immunoSEQ multiplex PCR. The table has around 310,000 clones, around 91% seen once. Germline assignment: CDR1 LNHDA and CDR2 SQIVND (reference sequence). The CDR3 has 14 residues. Deletions cut 3 bases from V and 4 bases from J, with 10 bases between. J is TRBJ1-5 and V is TRBV19; D is perhaps TRBD1 (5 bases). Sequencing was done on a sample of peripheral blood. The TCR comes from a woman in her thirties or forties with COVID-19, enrolled during active disease. This CDR3 is CASSMKQGNQPQHF. As DNA, the CDR3 is TGTGCCAGTAGTATGAAGCAGGGTAATCAGCCCCAGCATTTT.